Listed below are T cell receptor beta chains from one sample, sequenced in a study of shared clonotypes between healthy human individuals. Clones were sequenced by immunoSEQ multiplex PCR, and TCRdb holds only the in-frame ones, with some missing. Of approximately 500,000 clones in the sample, around 74% were seen once. The sequencing input was PBMCs. The receptors come from a woman aged 40 to 50 in good health. Some clones in this sample may be carry-over from other donors' samples. CDR3s include the opening cysteine and the closing phenylalanine or tryptophan. The D gene is left open where the match is weak. Part of the rows lack a size; the others show once, few, many or a class for expanded clones.

cdr3_nt,cdr3_aa,v_call,d_call,clone_size,j_call
TGCGCCAGCAGCTTGGGCCACGGGGGTTACGAGCAGTACTTC,CASSLGHGGYEQYF,TRBV5-1,NA,NA,TRBJ2-7
TGTGCCAGTAGTATCGGGGCGCAGCCCCAGCATTTT,CASSIGAQPQHF,TRBV19,NA,NA,TRBJ1-5
TGTGCCAGCAGTGGGCAGGGCCCTGGAAACACCATATATTTT,CASSGQGPGNTIYF,TRBV6-1,NA,NA,TRBJ1-3
TGTGCCAGTAGGACAGGGGGCGGCCCTGAAGCTTTCTTT,CASRTGGGPEAFF,TRBV19,TRBD1,NA,TRBJ1-1
TGTGCCAGCAGTGAAGGCGCCAGCAGGGCTCCGCTCGAGCAGTACTTC,CASSEGASRAPLEQYF,TRBV2,NA,NA,TRBJ2-7
TGTGCCAGCAGCTTTGCAAATGAGCAGTTCTTC,CASSFANEQFF,TRBV11-2,NA,NA,TRBJ2-1
TGCGCCAGCGCTCGCTATTCCGCGAACACCGGGGAGCTGTTTTTT,CASARYSANTGELFF,TRBV5-1,NA,few,TRBJ2-2
TGTGCCAGCACCCTGGGGGGCAGCACCTACGAGCAGTACTTC,CASTLGGSTYEQYF,TRBV7-9,NA,NA,TRBJ2-7
TGTGCCAGCAGCGTATTTGTTGGGGATACGCAGTATTTT,CASSVFVGDTQYF,TRBV9,NA,NA,TRBJ2-3
TGCGCCAGCAGCCAAGAATCCGGGAGGGAGCAGTACTTC,CASSQESGREQYF,TRBV4-1,TRBD2,NA,TRBJ2-7
TGTGCCAGCAGCCCGGGGACAACCTGGGAGCAGTACTTC,CASSPGTTWEQYF,TRBV7-8,NA,NA,TRBJ2-7
TGTGCCAGCAGCTTAGCGACCCGGGACAGGGGGCTCGGCTACACCTTC,CASSLATRDRGLGYTF,TRBV7-2,TRBD1,NA,TRBJ1-2
TGCGCCAGCAGCTTCGGGACTAGCGGGGGGTACAATGAGCAGTTCTTC,CASSFGTSGGYNEQFF,TRBV5-1,TRBD2,NA,TRBJ2-1
TGTGCCAGCAGTTGGGGGACAGGACTTAACTATGGCTACACCTTC,CASSWGTGLNYGYTF,TRBV28,TRBD1,NA,TRBJ1-2
TGTGCCAGCAGCGTTCTAGCGGGAGGGCCCAACACCGGGGAGCTGTTTTTT,CASSVLAGGPNTGELFF,TRBV9,TRBD2,NA,TRBJ2-2
TGTGCCAGCAGTTTACTAGCGGGGACGCAGTATTTT,CASSLLAGTQYF,TRBV28,TRBD2,NA,TRBJ2-3
TGTGCCAGCAGTTCCCGAGACGAAGGAGAGACCCAGTACTTC,CASSSRDEGETQYF,TRBV28,NA,many,TRBJ2-5
TGTGCCAGCAGTGAGAATAGGGGACCGTCCTACGAGCAGTACTTC,CASSENRGPSYEQYF,TRBV2,NA,once,TRBJ2-7
TGTGCCAGCAGCCCAAACCCCCTAGTACAAGAGACCCAGTACTTC,CASSPNPLVQETQYF,TRBV5-5,NA,NA,TRBJ2-5
TGTGCCTGGAGTAGGGGGGGCATAGCCTACGAGCAGTACTTC,CAWSRGGIAYEQYF,TRBV30,NA,NA,TRBJ2-7
TGTGCCAGCAGCTTAGAGGGTGGGAACACCGGGGAGCTGTTTTTT,CASSLEGGNTGELFF,TRBV11-2,NA,few,TRBJ2-2
TGTGCCAGCAGTGCCCCCTGGTTGAGGTCTCGATCCCGCGAGCAGTACTTC,CASSAPWLRSRSREQYF,TRBV25-1,NA,NA,TRBJ2-7
TGTGCCAGCAGGCGGACAGGGGGAGGGGAAAAACTGTTTTTT,CASRRTGGGEKLFF,TRBV6-5,TRBD1,NA,TRBJ1-4
TGTGCCAGCAGTGAAGCCCGGTCCTACAATGAGCAGTTCTTC,CASSEARSYNEQFF,TRBV2,NA,once,TRBJ2-1
TGTGCCAGCAGCTTGGGACTAGCGGGAGTAGATGAGCAGTTCTTC,CASSLGLAGVDEQFF,TRBV5-4,TRBD2,NA,TRBJ2-1
TGTGCTAGCAGCTTAGTAGTTACAGGGGGCGCGGAGACCCAGTACTTC,CASSLVVTGGAETQYF,TRBV7-7,TRBD1,NA,TRBJ2-5
TGTGCCAGCAAGGCCTCAATGGGAACAGATACGCAGTATTTT,CASKASMGTDTQYF,TRBV7-2,NA,NA,TRBJ2-3
TGTGCCAGCAGCTCACAGGGTTTCTACGAGCAGTACTTC,CASSSQGFYEQYF,TRBV7-8,NA,NA,TRBJ2-7
TGTGCCAGCAGCTTAACGATAGCAGATACGCAGTATTTT,CASSLTIADTQYF,TRBV7-9,NA,NA,TRBJ2-3